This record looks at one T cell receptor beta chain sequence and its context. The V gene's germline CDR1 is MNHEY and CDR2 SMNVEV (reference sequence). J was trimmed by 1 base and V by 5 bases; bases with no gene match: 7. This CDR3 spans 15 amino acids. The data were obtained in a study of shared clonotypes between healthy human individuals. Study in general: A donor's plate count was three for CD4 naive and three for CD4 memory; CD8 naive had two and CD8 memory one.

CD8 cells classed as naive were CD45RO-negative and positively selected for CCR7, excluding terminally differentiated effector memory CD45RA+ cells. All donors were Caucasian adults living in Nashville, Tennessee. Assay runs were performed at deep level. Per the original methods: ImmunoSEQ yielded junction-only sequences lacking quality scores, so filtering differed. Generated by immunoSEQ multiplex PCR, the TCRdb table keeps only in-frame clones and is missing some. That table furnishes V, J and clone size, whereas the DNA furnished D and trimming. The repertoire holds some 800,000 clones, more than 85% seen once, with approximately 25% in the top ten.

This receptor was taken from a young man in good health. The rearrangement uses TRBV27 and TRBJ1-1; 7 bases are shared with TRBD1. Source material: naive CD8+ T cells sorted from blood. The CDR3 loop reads CASSPLQGRNTEAFF. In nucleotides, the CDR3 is TGTGCCAGCAGTCCCCTACAGGGGAGGAACACTGAAGCTTTCTTT.